Below are 22 T cell receptor beta chains sequenced from a single sample in a study of T cell responses to AZD1222 COVID-19 vaccine listed by TCRdb under 2021. Library generation was performed with the immunoSEQ multiplex PCR assay. Held by TCRdb, this immuneACCESS table contains in-frame sequences only and omits some clones. Under half of the omission traces to an unresolved V gene where checked; the cause of the rest is unknown. The sample contains about 120,000 clones, approximately 92% of them found a single time. About 14% of the sample lies in the top ten. The sample's time point label is to be understood as: baseline before first vaccination. The sequencing used peripheral blood, collected on day 0 of AZD1222 vaccination. These TCRs come from an adult in good health.

The CDR3 DNA is TGTGCCAGCAGTTACTCCAGGGGAAGCTATGGCTACACCTTC. Translation: CASSYSRGSYGYTF. The rearrangement uses TRBV6-5 and TRBJ1-2, with D possibly matching TRBD1 (6 bases). CDR1 is MNHEY and CDR2 is SVGAGI in the germline V gene. The V end lost 0 bases, the J end lost 4 bases, and 9 bases lay between the germline ends. This CDR3 spans 14 amino acids.

The J gene is TRBJ2-7, the V gene TRBV27, with D tentatively TRBD2 (6 bases). This CDR3 has 16 amino acids. V lost 3 bases and J lost 4, with 19 bases in between. The V gene's germline CDR1 is MNHEY and CDR2 SMNVEV (reference sequence). CDR3 in amino acids: CASSLIGGDSGYEQYF. DNA of the CDR3: TGTGCCAGCAGTTTGATCGGAGGGGATAGCGGTTACGAGCAGTACTTC.

The chain couples TRBV9 to TRBJ2-2; D is ambiguous. V was trimmed by 3 bases and J by 0 bases, leaving 3 bases between them. Germline V gene sequence: CDR1 SGDLS, CDR2 YYNGEE. The CDR3 loop spans 13 amino acids. The CDR3 sequence: CASSGTNTGELFF. DNA of the CDR3: TGTGCCAGCAGCGGGACGAACACCGGGGAGCTGTTTTTT.

The genes are TRBV19 and TRBJ1-1, with TRBD1 matching 7 bases. Per germline, CDR1 LNHDA and CDR2 SQIVND (reference sequence). The CDR3 loop spans 12 amino acids. After removal of 6 bases from V and 7 bases from J, the junction contained 5 bases not matched to a gene. In nucleotides, the CDR3 is TGTGCCAGTAGCCCTTGGGACAGTGAAGCTTTCTTT. It translates to CASSPWDSEAFF.

The chain links TRBV15 to TRBJ1-5; D gene uncertain. The V end was cut by 3 bases, the J end by 0 bases, with 6 bases between. The V gene's germline CDR1 is LNHNV and CDR2 YYDKDF (reference sequence). This CDR3 region has 14 residues. The CDR3 spells CATSSYHSNQPQHF. CDR3 nucleotides: TGTGCCACCAGCAGCTATCATAGCAATCAGCCCCAGCATTTT.

The J gene is TRBJ1-3, the V gene TRBV7-8, with a weak D call TRBD1 (6 bases). The CDR3 covers 18 residues. The V end was cut by 1 base, the J end by 0 bases, with 16 bases between. Germline values: CDR1 SGHVS, CDR2 FQNEAQ. The CDR3 region has the DNA TGTGCCAGCAGCTTAGATGGCGGGGGCTGGCGCTCTGGAAACACCATATATTTT. Translating gives CASSLDGGGWRSGNTIYF.

Comment on this clone: Other DNA sequences in the sample encode the same CDR3. The chain links TRBV19 to TRBJ1-2; no clear D. Looked up from germline, CDR1 is LNHDA and CDR2 is SQIVND (reference sequence). This CDR3 is 11 amino acids long. The germline V and J ends were trimmed by 4 bases and 4 bases, with 4 bases remaining between them. The CDR3 DNA sequence: TGTGCCAGTAGTAACAGCTATGGCTACACCTTC. It encodes CASSNSYGYTF. The variable domain in full, completed from reference TRBV19 and TRBJ1-2, reads DGGITQSPKYLFRKEGQNVTLSCEQNLNHDAMYWYRQDPGQGLRLIYYSQIVNDFQKGDIAEGYSVSREKKESFPLTVTSAQKNPTAFYLCASSNSYGYTFGSGTRLTVV.

Only one count was recorded for this clone. The chain recombines TRBV29-1 with TRBJ2-1; TRBD2 aligns across 8 bases. The CDR3 runs to 15 residues. V dropped 7 bases and J dropped 0; count of bases not matched to a gene: 8. The V gene's germline CDR1 is SQVTM and CDR2 ANQGSEA. CDR3 sequence reads: CSAMKGTSSYNEQFF. DNA for the CDR3: TGCAGCGCCATGAAGGGGACTAGCTCCTACAATGAGCAGTTCTTC.

The V gene is TRBV29-1, the J gene TRBJ2-5, with 8 bases that match TRBD1. J lost 4 bases, V lost 5 bases, and 6 bases had no gene match. The V gene's germline CDR1 is SQVTM and CDR2 ANQGSEA. The length of the CDR3 is 13 residues. This CDR3 reads CSVYRGTGETQYF. The DNA for the CDR3 is TGCAGCGTTTACAGGGGGACCGGAGAGACCCAGTACTTC. The full variable domain, completed using reference TRBV29-1 and TRBJ2-5, is SAVISQKPSRDICQRGTSLTIQCQVDSQVTMMFWYRQQPGQSLTLIATANQGSEATYESGFVIDKFPISRPNLTFSTLTVSNMSPEDSSIYLCSVYRGTGETQYFGPGTRLLVL.

The J gene is TRBJ1-2, the V gene TRBV4-3; D might be TRBD1 (5 bases). Trimming removed 0 bases at V and 3 bases at J, with 11 bases between. CDR1 is LGHNA, CDR2 YSLEER, per germline. The CDR3 extends over 15 amino acids. CDR3 residues: CASSQDPGTYYGYTF. The CDR3 nucleotides read TGCGCCAGCAGCCAAGATCCTGGGACCTACTATGGCTACACCTTC.

The V gene is TRBV10-3, the J gene TRBJ2-7; the D gene is possibly TRBD1 (7 bases). V shed 5 bases and J shed 1 base, with 24 bases lying between them. The CDR3 is made up of 18 amino acids. Germline V lookup: CDR1 ENHRY, CDR2 SYGVKD. Here the CDR3 reads CAISRDKGGTAISYEQYF. The CDR3 bases are TGTGCCATCAGTCGAGATAAAGGGGGGACAGCTATTTCCTACGAGCAGTACTTC.

This clone was detected only once. The rearrangement joins TRBV10-2 to TRBJ1-1; D may be TRBD1 (5 bases). Looked up from germline, CDR1 is WSHSY and CDR2 is SAAADI. Trimming cost V 3 bases and J 4 bases, with 9 bases left between them. This CDR3 is built from 13 residues. As DNA, the CDR3 is TGCGCCAGCAGTGATGGGGGTTTCACTGAAGCTTTCTTT. This translates into CASSDGGFTEAFF.

This clone was seen a single time. The chain links TRBV29-1 to TRBJ1-5; perhaps TRBD1 as D (5 bases). The V gene's germline CDR1 is SQVTM and CDR2 ANQGSEA. This CDR3 spans 13 amino acids. Trimming removed 4 bases at V and 3 bases at J, with 10 bases between. CDR3 residues: CSVAAGNNQPQHF. The CDR3 DNA is TGCAGCGTTGCTGCAGGGAACAATCAGCCCCAGCATTTT. Full variable domain (missing parts from reference TRBV29-1 and TRBJ1-5): SAVISQKPSRDICQRGTSLTIQCQVDSQVTMMFWYRQQPGQSLTLIATANQGSEATYESGFVIDKFPISRPNLTFSTLTVSNMSPEDSSIYLCSVAAGNNQPQHFGDGTRLSIL.

The chain has TRBV7-9 and TRBJ2-7, with D uncertain. The CDR3 has 17 residues. The germline gives CDR1 SEHNR, CDR2 FQNEAQ (reference sequence). V was trimmed by 5 bases and J by 1 base, leaving 21 bases between them. The CDR3 region has the DNA TGTGCCAGCAGCCCCCAACCCGCCCCGACTGGATCCTACGAGCAGTACTTC. It translates to CASSPQPAPTGSYEQYF. Using reference TRBV7-9 and TRBJ2-7 for the parts outside the CDR3, the full variable domain is DTGVSQNPRHKITKRGQNVTFRCDPISEHNRLYWYRQTLGQGPEFLTYFQNEAQLEKSRLLSDRFSAERPKGSFSTLEIQRTEQGDSAMYLCASSPQPAPTGSYEQYFGPGTRLTVT.

This chain links TRBV27 with TRBJ2-1; perhaps TRBD1 as D (6 bases). This CDR3 contains 15 residues. V lost 2 bases to trimming and J lost 6 bases, with 14 bases between them. Germline CDR1 reads MNHEY; CDR2 reads SMNVEV (reference sequence). The DNA for the CDR3 is TGTGCCAGCAGTTTAACCCCCACAGGGCCCAATGAGCAGTTCTTC. Amino acids: CASSLTPTGPNEQFF.

V usage is TRBV3-1 (or the pseudogene TRBV3-2) and J usage is TRBJ1-4, with TRBD1 matching 7 bases. Germline V lookup: CDR1 LGHDT, CDR2 YNNKEL (reference sequence). The CDR3 length is 16 residues. The V segment lost 0 bases and the J segment 3 bases; nucleotides outside the gene matches: 4. CDR3 region: CASSQDHTGANEKLFF. The CDR3 coding sequence is TGTGCCAGCAGCCAAGATCATACAGGGGCTAATGAAAAACTGTTTTTT.

By frequency in the sample, this clone is medium-sized (0.01 to 0.1%). The V gene is TRBV6-2 or TRBV6-3, the J gene TRBJ1-3; 7 bases are shared with TRBD1. The CDR3 has 16 amino acids. CDR1 is MNHEY, CDR2 SVGEGT, per germline. J gave up 0 bases and V 6 bases, and 8 bases lay outside the gene matches. CDR3 protein: CASSPGTAVSGNTIYF. The CDR3 DNA reads as TGTGCCAGCAGCCCTGGGACAGCCGTCTCTGGAAACACCATATATTTT.

This clone was picked up one time. The CDR3 DNA is TGCGCCAGCAGCTGGCCCCTCGACGGATCCAAACCAGATACGCAGTATTTT. This sequence encodes CASSWPLDGSKPDTQYF. The chain carries TRBV5-1 and TRBJ2-3, with D hard to call. CDR3 length: 17 amino acids. V was pared by 3 bases and J by 4 bases, with 21 bases between. Per germline, CDR1 SGHRS and CDR2 YFSETQ.

V usage is TRBV7-2 and J usage is TRBJ1-2; tentative D call: TRBD1 (6 bases). CDR1 SGHTA and CDR2 FQGNSA come from the germline V gene. The CDR3 spans 15 residues. Trimming shortened V by 2 bases and J by 4 bases, and 14 bases separated the two germline ends. The chain's CDR3 is CASSLKSGTLYGYTF. CDR3 bases: TGTGCCAGCAGCTTAAAATCCGGGACACTCTATGGCTACACCTTC.

This clone was recorded only once. V is TRBV15 and J is TRBJ2-5; unclear D gene. V lost 4 bases and J 3 bases, leaving 6 bases between the germline ends. CDR3 length equals 12 residues. Germline V gene lookup returns CDR1 LNHNV and CDR2 YYDKDF (reference sequence). The CDR3 DNA is TGTGCCACCAGCAATATGGAAGAGACCCAGTACTTC. Its translation: CATSNMEETQYF.

This CDR3 is CASSEAWGALFGYTF. The CDR3 nucleotides are TGTGCCAGCAGTGAAGCATGGGGGGCGCTTTTTGGCTACACCTTC. This chain links TRBV2 with TRBJ1-2; tentative D call: TRBD1 (6 bases). The germline V and J ends were trimmed by 0 bases and 7 bases, with 15 bases remaining between them. Germline assignment: CDR1 SNHLY and CDR2 FYNNEI. The CDR3 runs to 15 residues.

The chain carries TRBV10-2 and TRBJ1-5; D not certain. This CDR3 has 16 amino acids. Germline CDR1 WSHSY, CDR2 SAAADI. The V end lost 0 bases, the J end lost 2 bases, and 11 bases lay between the germline ends. The CDR3 reads CASSESAGSGNQPQHF. DNA for the CDR3: TGCGCCAGCAGTGAGTCGGCGGGAAGCGGCAATCAGCCCCAGCATTTT.